This TCR beta chain was sequenced in a study of blood T cell repertoires in COVID-19. On the study more broadly: Both acute and convalescent COVID-19 samples were obtained from the United States, Italy and Spain. PBMCs, B-cell-depleted T cells, or T cells provided the cDNA or gDNA that made up the material.

V gave up 0 bases and J gave up 9 bases; unmatched junction bases: 9. The CDR3 length is 16 residues. CDR1 is MNHEY, CDR2 SMNVEV, per germline (reference sequence). This clone was counted a few times. In the authors' methods: Amplification with reference gene primers provided the estimates of nucleated cell counts. Assay used: immunoSEQ multiplex PCR; TCRdb lists only in-frame clones, some missing. That table supplies the V and J calls and clone size; D and trimming were determined from the DNA. The sample consists of about 200,000 clones, approximately 91% of them appearing once. This chain joins TRBV27 and TRBJ2-1; TRBD1 matches 9 bases. Input material: peripheral blood. The receptor was derived from a middle-aged man with acute or convalescent COVID-19. The DNA of the CDR3 is TGTGCCAGCAGTTTATCGACAGGGGGAGACGGTGGTGAGCAGTTCTTC. Its protein is CASSLSTGGDGGEQFF.